The T cell receptor beta chain described here comes from a study of T cell responses to AZD1222 COVID-19 vaccine. Comment on this clone: What it binds is unknown.

TCRdb keeps only in-frame clones here, not all; method: immunoSEQ multiplex PCR. The sample consists of about 47,000 clones, around three quarters of them appearing once. Broader study findings: In a largely white British group with more females than males, clonal diversity was possibly underestimated. Spike-specific TCRs gained breadth and depth after people received two AZD1222 doses. Spike-spanning, vaccine-associated CD4 TCRs were dominant at 160-218 and 743-854. Samples come after the peak T cell response, not at day 14.

After removal of 5 bases from V and 6 bases from J, the junction contained 6 bases not matched to a gene. Germline CDR1 SGHRS, CDR2 YFSETQ. This CDR3 spans 15 amino acids. The TCR originated in an adult who received the MenACWY meningococcal vaccine as a control. The material was peripheral blood, obtained 28 days after the second dose of the MenACWY control vaccine. The chain recombines TRBV5-1 with TRBJ2-7, with TRBD2 identical over 15 bases. The CDR3 protein is CASRLGGLAGGEQYF. The CDR3 DNA reads as TGCGCCAGCAGACTTGGGGGACTAGCGGGAGGCGAGCAGTACTTC. Complete variable domain (other parts from reference TRBV5-1 and TRBJ2-7): KAGVTQTPRYLIKTRGQQVTLSCSPISGHRSVSWYQQTPGQGLQFLFEYFSETQRNKGNFPGRFSGRQFSNSRSEMNVSTLELGDSALYLCASRLGGLAGGEQYFGPGTRLTVT.